This is a list of T cell receptor beta chains from one sample in a study of T cell responses to AZD1222 COVID-19 vaccine. The repertoire was sequenced with immunoSEQ multiplex PCR; TCRdb's copy has only in-frame clones and lacks some. The sample yields some 150,000 clones, around 92% seen once. The sample was peripheral blood, taken 28 days after the second AZD1222 dose. These receptors all stem from an adult who received the AZD1222 COVID-19 vaccine. The CDR3 runs from the conserved cysteine through the conserved F or W. The D gene is left open where the match is weak. The size field is filled for only some rows; it gives once, few, many or a size class.

. | TRBJ2-1 | TRBD1 | TRBV30 | TGTGCCTGGAGTGTACAGGGACAGGGGATCCATGAGCAGTTCTTC | CAWSVQGQGIHEQFF
. | TRBJ1-3 | TRBD1 | TRBV10-3 | TGTGCCATCAGATCGGGACAGGGGGCAACCGATTCTGGAAACACCATATATTTT | CAIRSGQGATDSGNTIYF
. | TRBJ1-2 | . | TRBV28 | TGTGCCAGCAGTCCACATACCGGTGCCTTTTATGGCTACACCTTC | CASSPHTGAFYGYTF
. | TRBJ2-1 | . | TRBV4-1 | TGCGCCAGCAGCCAAGGCAACCCGGGGAAGGGCTATGAGCAGTTCTTC | CASSQGNPGKGYEQFF
. | TRBJ1-2 | . | TRBV28 | TGTGCCAGCAGTGTCGGTGGCGGTCCCCAGGGCTACACCTTC | CASSVGGGPQGYTF
. | TRBJ1-1 | TRBD1 | TRBV7-2 | TGTGCCAGCAGCTTGGACAGGGATAGTCAAGCTTTCTTT | CASSLDRDSQAFF
. | TRBJ2-3 | . | TRBV5-4 | TGTGCCAGCAGCAGACCAGGGAACGCAGATACGCAGTATTTT | CASSRPGNADTQYF
. | TRBJ2-7 | TRBD1 | TRBV28 | TGTGCCAGCAGTCCCGGGACAGGGGCCTACGAGCAGTACTTC | CASSPGTGAYEQYF
. | TRBJ1-5 | TRBD1 | TRBV18 | TGTGCCAGCTCACCAGGGACAGGCTATCAGCCCCAGCATTTT | CASSPGTGYQPQHF
. | TRBJ2-1 | TRBD2 | TRBV19 | TGTGCCAGTAGTCCCGGACTAGCGGGAGGGTACAATGAGCAGTTCTTC | CASSPGLAGGYNEQFF
. | TRBJ2-5 | TRBD2 | TRBV2 | TGTGCCAGCAGAGCTAGCGGGAGTAAAGAGACCCAGTACTTC | CASRASGSKETQYF
. | TRBJ1-1 | . | TRBV28 | TGTGCCAGCAGTTTACCGGGGGCGAACACTGAAGCTTTCTTT | CASSLPGANTEAFF
few | TRBJ2-5 | TRBD1 | TRBV29-1 | TGCAGCGTCCAGGGGGCTCAAGAGACCCAGTACTTC | CSVQGAQETQYF
once | TRBJ2-3 | TRBD1 | TRBV24-1 | TGTGCCACCAGCGACAGGGCACCAGATACGCAGTATTTT | CATSDRAPDTQYF
. | TRBJ2-1 | TRBD2 | TRBV19 | TGTGCCAGTAGTTCGAGCGGGGGTTACAATGAGCAGTTCTTC | CASSSSGGYNEQFF
. | TRBJ2-7 | TRBD1 | TRBV18 | TGTGCCAGCTCACCAGACAGGGCCTACGAGCAGTACTTC | CASSPDRAYEQYF
. | TRBJ2-1 | TRBD2 | TRBV29-1 | TGCAGCGGCGGGAGGAACAATGAGCAGTTCTTC | CSGGRNNEQFF
. | TRBJ1-2 | . | TRBV12-3/TRBV12-4 | TGTGCCAGCAGAGGCAGGGAAAACTATGGCTACACCTTC | CASRGRENYGYTF
. | TRBJ1-6 | TRBD1 | TRBV30 | TGTGCCTGGAGTGCAGAATGGAATACAGGGGGCAGATCACCCCTCCACTTT | CAWSAEWNTGGRSPLHF
. | TRBJ2-3 | TRBD2 | TRBV10-3 | TGTGCCATTAGCGGGAGGGCCGGAGATACGCAGTATTTT | CAISGRAGDTQYF
. | TRBJ2-7 | . | TRBV7-2 | TGTGCCAGCAGCTTAGTACAGGCAGCTGGGCAGTACTTC | CASSLVQAAGQYF
few | TRBJ2-1 | . | TRBV5-6 | TGTGCCAGCAGCTTGGGACGGTTCTACAATGAGCAGTTCTTC | CASSLGRFYNEQFF
. | TRBJ2-1 | . | TRBV27 | TGTGCCAGCAGCCCGGGGACCTACAATGAGCAGTTCTTC | CASSPGTYNEQFF
. | TRBJ1-2 | . | TRBV28 | TGTGCCAGCGGGGGCGGGGATGGCTATGGCTACACCTTC | CASGGGDGYGYTF
. | TRBJ2-1 | TRBD1 | TRBV5-6 | TGTGCCAGCAGCTTGTTTAGGACAGGGGTTGAGAATGAGCAGTTCTTC | CASSLFRTGVENEQFF
. | TRBJ2-7 | . | TRBV5-4 | TGTGCCAGCAGCTTGGAGGACCAGGGAATCTACGAGCAGTACTTC | CASSLEDQGIYEQYF
. | TRBJ1-3 | . | TRBV28 | TGTGCCAGCAGGTACAACCCAGGGTGGAGGGCCTCTGGAAACACCATATATTTT | CASRYNPGWRASGNTIYF
once | TRBJ1-6 | . | TRBV28 | TGTGCCAGCACCCGCTTCGGGGGTCCCCTCCACTTT | CASTRFGGPLHF
. | TRBJ1-4 | . | TRBV4-3 | TGCGCCAGCAGCCAAGGGGCCAGAGACAGACTGTTTTTT | CASSQGARDRLFF
. | TRBJ1-4 | . | TRBV12-3/TRBV12-4 | TGTGCCAGCAAATCCGAGCCGGAAAAACTGTTTTTT | CASKSEPEKLFF
. | TRBJ2-4 | . | TRBV7-9 | TGTGCCAGCAGCTTAGGGAGGGGGGAAATAGCCAAAAACATTCAGTACTTC | CASSLGRGEIAKNIQYF
. | TRBJ2-7 | . | TRBV6-6 | TGTGCCAGCAGTTACGCGTCCTACGAGCAGTACTTC | CASSYASYEQYF